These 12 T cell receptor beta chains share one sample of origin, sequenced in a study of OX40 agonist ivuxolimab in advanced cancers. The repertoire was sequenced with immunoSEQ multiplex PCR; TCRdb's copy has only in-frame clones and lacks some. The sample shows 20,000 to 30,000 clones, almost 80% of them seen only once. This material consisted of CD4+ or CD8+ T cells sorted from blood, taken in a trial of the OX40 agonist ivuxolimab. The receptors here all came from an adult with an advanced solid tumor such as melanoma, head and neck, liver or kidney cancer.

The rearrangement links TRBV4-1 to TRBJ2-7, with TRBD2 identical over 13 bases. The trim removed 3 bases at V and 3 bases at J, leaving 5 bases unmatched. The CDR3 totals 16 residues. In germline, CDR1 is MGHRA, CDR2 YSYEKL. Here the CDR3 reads CASSHYGTSGDYEQYF. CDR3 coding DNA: TGCGCCAGCAGCCACTACGGGACTAGCGGGGACTACGAGCAGTACTTC.

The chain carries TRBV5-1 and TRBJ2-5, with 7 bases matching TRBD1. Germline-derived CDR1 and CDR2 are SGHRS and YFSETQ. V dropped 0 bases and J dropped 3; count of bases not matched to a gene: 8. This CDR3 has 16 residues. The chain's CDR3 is CASSLAFRGTKETQYF. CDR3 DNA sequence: TGCGCCAGCAGCTTGGCCTTCAGGGGGACCAAAGAGACCCAGTACTTC.

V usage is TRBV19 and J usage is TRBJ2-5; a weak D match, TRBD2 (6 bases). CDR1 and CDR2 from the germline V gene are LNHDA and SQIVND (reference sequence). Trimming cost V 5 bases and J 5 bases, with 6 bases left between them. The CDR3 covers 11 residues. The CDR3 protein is CASSGGETQYF. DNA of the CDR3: TGTGCCAGTAGTGGGGGGGAGACCCAGTACTTC.

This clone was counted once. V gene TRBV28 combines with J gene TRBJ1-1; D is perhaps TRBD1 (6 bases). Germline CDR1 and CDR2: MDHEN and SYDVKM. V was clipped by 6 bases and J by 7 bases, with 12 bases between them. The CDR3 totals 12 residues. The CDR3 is CASRPRTVEAFF. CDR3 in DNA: TGTGCCAGCAGACCTAGGACAGTTGAAGCTTTCTTT.

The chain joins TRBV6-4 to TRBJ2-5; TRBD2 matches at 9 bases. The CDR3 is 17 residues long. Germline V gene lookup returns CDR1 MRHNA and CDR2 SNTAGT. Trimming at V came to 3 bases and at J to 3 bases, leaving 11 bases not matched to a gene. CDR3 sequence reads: CASSEKVAGGQKETQYF. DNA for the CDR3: TGTGCCAGCAGTGAAAAGGTTGCGGGGGGGCAGAAAGAGACCCAGTACTTC.

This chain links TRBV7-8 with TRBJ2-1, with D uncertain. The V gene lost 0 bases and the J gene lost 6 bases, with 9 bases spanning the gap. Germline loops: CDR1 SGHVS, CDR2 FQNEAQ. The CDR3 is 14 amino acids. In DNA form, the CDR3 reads TGTGCCAGCAGCTTAGCAGGACCCTCCAATGAGCAGTTCTTC. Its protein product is CASSLAGPSNEQFF.

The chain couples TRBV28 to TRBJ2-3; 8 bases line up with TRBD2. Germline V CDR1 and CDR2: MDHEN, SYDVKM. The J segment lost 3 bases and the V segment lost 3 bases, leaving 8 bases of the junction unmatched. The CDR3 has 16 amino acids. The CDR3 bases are TGTGCCAGCAGTTTCCCTCTAGCGGGTAGTACAGATACGCAGTATTTT. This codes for CASSFPLAGSTDTQYF.

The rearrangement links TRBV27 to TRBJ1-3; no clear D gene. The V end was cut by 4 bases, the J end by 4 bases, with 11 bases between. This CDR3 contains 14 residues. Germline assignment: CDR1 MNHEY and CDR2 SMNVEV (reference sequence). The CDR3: CASSSRLSGNTIYF. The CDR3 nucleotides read TGTGCCAGCAGTTCCAGACTGTCAGGAAACACCATATATTTT.

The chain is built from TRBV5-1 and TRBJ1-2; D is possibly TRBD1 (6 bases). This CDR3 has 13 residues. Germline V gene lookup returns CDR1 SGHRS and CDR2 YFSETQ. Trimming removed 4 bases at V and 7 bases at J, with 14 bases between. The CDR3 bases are TGCGCCAGCAGCCAGGGACACAAGGCTGGCTACACCTTC. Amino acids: CASSQGHKAGYTF.

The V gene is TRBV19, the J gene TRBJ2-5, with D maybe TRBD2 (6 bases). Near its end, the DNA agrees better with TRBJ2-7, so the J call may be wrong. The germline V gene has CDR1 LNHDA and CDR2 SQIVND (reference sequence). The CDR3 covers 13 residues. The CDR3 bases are TGTGCCAGTAGTTTAACGGGGGCCTACGAGCAGTACTTC. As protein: CASSLTGAYEQYF.

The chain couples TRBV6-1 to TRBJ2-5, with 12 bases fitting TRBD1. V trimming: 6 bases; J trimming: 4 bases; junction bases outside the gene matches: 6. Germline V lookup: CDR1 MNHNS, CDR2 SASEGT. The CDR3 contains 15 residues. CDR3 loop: CASSPGQGARETQYF. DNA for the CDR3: TGTGCCAGCAGCCCGGGACAGGGGGCGCGAGAGACCCAGTACTTC.

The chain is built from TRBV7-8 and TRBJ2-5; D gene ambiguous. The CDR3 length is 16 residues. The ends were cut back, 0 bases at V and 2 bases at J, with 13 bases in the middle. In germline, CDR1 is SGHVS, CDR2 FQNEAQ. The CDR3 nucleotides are TGTGCCAGCAGCTTAGCTAGGGTGGGGTCGCAAGAGACCCAGTACTTC. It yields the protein CASSLARVGSQETQYF.